This TCR beta chain was recorded in a study of cytomegalovirus exposure and HLA in healthy donors. Study in general: HLA-typed donors contributed around 88 million unique TCRs, which were held in an early data release. Study-wide results and limits: In the analysis, some V segments, TRBV6-2 and TRBV6-3 included, were excluded as indistinguishable. Later analysis identified a missense DCLRE1C variant that was linked to TCR beta V- and J-gene trimming. Associated with cytomegalovirus, according to the listing, were some 180 TCR beta chains.

As concerns this clone: No antigen is known for it.

This CDR3 contains 14 residues. CDR1 is SGDLS, CDR2 YYNGEE, per germline. Trimming pared 0 bases from V and 5 bases from J, leaving 11 bases between. PCR amplification relied on 60 Vbeta primers (plus 13 Jbeta primers). The data were produced by immunoSEQ multiplex PCR, yet TCRdb's version contains in-frame clones alone and is incomplete. The sample has about 110,000 clones, 76% seen once. The TCR comes from a young man in good health and CMV-seronegative. V and J are TRBV9 and TRBJ1-2, with D uncertain. The material sequenced was PBMCs. CDR3: CASSVAEGRYGYTF. The CDR3 DNA reads as TGTGCCAGCAGCGTAGCTGAAGGGAGATATGGCTACACCTTC.